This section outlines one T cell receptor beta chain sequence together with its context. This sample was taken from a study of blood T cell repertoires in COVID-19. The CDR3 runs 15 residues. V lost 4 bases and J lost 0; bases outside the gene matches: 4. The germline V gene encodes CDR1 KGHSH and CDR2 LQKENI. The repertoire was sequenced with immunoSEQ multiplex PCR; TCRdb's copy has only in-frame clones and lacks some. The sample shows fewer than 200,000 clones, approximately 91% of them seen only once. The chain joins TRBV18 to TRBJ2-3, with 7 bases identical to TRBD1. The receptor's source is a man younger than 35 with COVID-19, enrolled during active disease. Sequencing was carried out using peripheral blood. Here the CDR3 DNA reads TGTGCCAGCTCACTGGACAGGCTCAGCACAGATACGCAGTATTTT. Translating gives CASSLDRLSTDTQYF.